This TCR beta chain was sequenced in a study of CD8 T cells in Susac syndrome. Study findings and constraints: The study recognized that its TCR sequencing and HLA analysis covered a relatively small number of individuals.

CDR3 length: 13 residues. The germline V and J ends were trimmed by 1 base and 4 bases, with 9 bases remaining between them. CDR1 is DFQATT and CDR2 is SNEGSKA in the germline V gene (reference sequence). As for this clonotype: No antigen is known for it.

CD8+ and CD4+ T cells taken from blood had their TCR beta sequenced. Random hexamers were used to reverse transcribe an amount of about 0.45 to 1 ug RNA. The authors amplified TCR beta CDR3 across 54 Vbeta and 13 Jbeta using immunoSEQ multiplex PCR. TCRdb ran MiXCR on the immunoSEQ multiplex PCR reads and lists one entry per CDR3 protein. The table lists about 130,000 distinct CDR3 sequences, about 95% of them singletons, with 0.095% to 0.15% in the top ten. The source material was CD4+ T cells from PBMCs. V and J are TRBV20-1 and TRBJ2-3; D is ambiguous. The receptor comes from a human donor with multiple sclerosis. The CDR3 here is CSARVLVADTQYF. The CDR3 coding sequence is TGCAGTGCTAGAGTGTTAGTGGCAGATACGCAGTATTTT.